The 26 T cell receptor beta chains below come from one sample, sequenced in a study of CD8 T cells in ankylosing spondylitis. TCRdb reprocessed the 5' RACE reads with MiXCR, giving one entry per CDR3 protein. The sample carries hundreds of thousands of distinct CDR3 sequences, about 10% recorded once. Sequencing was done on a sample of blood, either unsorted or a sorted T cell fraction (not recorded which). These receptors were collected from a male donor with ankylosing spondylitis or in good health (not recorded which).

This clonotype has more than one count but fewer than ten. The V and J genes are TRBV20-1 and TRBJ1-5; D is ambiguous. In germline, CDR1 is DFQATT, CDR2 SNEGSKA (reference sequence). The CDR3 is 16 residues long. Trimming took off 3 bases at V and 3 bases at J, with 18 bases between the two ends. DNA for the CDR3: TGCAGTGCTAGGACTTCTTCGGGCGTATTCAATCAGCCCCAGCATTTT. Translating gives CSARTSSGVFNQPQHF.

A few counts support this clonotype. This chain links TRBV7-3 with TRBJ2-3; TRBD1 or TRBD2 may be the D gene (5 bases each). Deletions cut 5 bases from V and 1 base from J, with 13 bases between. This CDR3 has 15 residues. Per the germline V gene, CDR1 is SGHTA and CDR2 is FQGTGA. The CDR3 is CASSLGVMGTDTQYF. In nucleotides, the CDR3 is TGTGCCAGCAGCCTGGGGGTGATGGGCACAGATACGCAGTATTTT.

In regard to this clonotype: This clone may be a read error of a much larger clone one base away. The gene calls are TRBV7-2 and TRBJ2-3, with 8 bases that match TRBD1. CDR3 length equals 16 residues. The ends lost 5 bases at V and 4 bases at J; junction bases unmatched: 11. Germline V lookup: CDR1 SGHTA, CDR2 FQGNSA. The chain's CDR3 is CASSPRTGPSSDTQYF. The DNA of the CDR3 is TGTGCCAGCAGCCCCCGGACAGGGCCGAGCTCAGATACGCAGTATTTT.

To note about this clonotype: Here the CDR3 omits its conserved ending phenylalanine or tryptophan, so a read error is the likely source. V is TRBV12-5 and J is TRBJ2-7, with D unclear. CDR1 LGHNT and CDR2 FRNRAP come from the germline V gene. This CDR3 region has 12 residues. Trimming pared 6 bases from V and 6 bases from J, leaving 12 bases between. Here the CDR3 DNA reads TGTGCTAGTGGCTTTTCCCCAGGCGAGCAGTACTCC. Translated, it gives CASGFSPGEQYS.

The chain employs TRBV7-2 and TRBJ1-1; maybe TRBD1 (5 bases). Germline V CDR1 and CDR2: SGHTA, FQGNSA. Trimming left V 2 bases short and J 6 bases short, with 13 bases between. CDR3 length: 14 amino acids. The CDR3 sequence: CASSLHGAGAEAFF. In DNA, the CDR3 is TGTGCCAGCAGCTTACATGGGGCCGGTGCTGAAGCTTTCTTT.

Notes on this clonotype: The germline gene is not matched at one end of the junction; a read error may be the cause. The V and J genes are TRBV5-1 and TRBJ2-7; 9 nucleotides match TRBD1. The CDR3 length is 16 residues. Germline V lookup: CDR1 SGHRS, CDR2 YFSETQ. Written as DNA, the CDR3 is TGCGCCAGCAACTTGGGGCTACAGGGGGCCTCCTACGAGCAGTACTTC. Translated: CASNLGLQGASYEQYF.

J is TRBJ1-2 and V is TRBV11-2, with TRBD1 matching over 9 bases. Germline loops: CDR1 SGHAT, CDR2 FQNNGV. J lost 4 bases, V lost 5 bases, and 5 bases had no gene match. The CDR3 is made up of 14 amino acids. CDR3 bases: TGTGCCAGCAGCACGGGACAGGGCGGCTATGGCTACACCTTC. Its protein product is CASSTGQGGYGYTF.

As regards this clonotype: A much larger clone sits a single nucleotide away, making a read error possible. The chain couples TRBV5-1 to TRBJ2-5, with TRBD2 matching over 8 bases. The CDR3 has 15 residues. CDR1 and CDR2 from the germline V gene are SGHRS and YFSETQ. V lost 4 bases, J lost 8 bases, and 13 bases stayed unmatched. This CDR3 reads CASSQSGGPLDTQYF. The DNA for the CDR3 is TGCGCCAGCAGCCAAAGCGGGGGTCCATTGGACACCCAGTACTTC.

CDR3 nucleotides: TGTGCCCGAGCTGGGGCCAACGTCCTGACTTTC. It translates to CARAGANVLTF. This chain joins TRBV7-2 and TRBJ2-6; D gene unclear. The V gene lost 11 bases and the J gene lost 2 bases, with 4 bases spanning the gap. The V gene's germline CDR1 is SGHTA and CDR2 FQGNSA. The CDR3 is made up of 11 amino acids.

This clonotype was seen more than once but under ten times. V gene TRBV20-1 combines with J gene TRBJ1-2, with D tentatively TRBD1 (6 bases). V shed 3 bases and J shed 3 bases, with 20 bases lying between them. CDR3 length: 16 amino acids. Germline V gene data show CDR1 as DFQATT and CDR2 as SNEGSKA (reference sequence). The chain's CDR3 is CSASVGGQYIYYGYTF. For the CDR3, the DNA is TGCAGTGCTAGTGTGGGGGGCCAATATATTTACTATGGCTACACCTTC.

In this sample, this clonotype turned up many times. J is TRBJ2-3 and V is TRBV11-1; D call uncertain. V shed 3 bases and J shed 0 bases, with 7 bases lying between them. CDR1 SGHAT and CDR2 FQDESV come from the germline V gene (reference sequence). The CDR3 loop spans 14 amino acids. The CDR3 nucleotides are TGTGCCAGCAGCTTTCTAGACAGCACAGATACGCAGTATTTT. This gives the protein CASSFLDSTDTQYF.

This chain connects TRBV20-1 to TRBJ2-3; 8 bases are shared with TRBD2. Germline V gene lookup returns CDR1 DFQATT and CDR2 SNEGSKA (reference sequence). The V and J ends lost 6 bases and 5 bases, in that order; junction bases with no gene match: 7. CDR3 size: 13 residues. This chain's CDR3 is CSAPGGPGDTQYF. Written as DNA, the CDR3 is TGCAGTGCCCCGGGGGGGCCCGGAGATACGCAGTATTTT.

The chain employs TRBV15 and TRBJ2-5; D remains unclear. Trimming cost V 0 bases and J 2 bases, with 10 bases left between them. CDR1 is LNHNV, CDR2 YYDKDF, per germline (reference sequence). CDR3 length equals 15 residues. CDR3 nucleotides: TGTGCCACCAGCAGAGATTTAGGCCAACAAGAGACCCAGTACTTC. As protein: CATSRDLGQQETQYF.

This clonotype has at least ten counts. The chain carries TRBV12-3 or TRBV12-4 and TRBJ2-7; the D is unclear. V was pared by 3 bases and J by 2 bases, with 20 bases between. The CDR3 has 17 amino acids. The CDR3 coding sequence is TGTGCCAGCAGTTTCAATTTCGCACTCGACATCCCCTACGAGCAGTACTTC. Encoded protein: CASSFNFALDIPYEQYF.

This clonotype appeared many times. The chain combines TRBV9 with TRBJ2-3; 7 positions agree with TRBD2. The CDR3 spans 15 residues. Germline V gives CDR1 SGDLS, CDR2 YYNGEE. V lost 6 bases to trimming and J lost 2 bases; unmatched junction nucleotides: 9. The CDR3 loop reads CASTPGGRDTDTQYF. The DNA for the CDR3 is TGTGCCAGCACCCCCGGAGGGAGGGACACAGATACGCAGTATTTT.

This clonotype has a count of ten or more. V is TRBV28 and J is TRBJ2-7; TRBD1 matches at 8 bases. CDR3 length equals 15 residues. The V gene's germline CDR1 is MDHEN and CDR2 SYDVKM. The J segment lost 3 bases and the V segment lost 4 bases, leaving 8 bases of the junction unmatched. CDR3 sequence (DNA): TGTGCCAGCAGTTCACCCGGACAGGGCGACTACGAGCAGTACTTC. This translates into CASSSPGQGDYEQYF.

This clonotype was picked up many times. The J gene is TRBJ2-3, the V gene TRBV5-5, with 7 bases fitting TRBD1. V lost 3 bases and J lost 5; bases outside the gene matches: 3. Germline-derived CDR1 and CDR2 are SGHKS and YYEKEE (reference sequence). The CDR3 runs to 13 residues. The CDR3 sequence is CASSSQGVDTQYF. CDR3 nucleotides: TGTGCCAGCAGCTCTCAGGGGGTAGATACGCAGTATTTT.

The CDR3 DNA reads TGCAGTGCTAGAGTAGTGACGGGACAGCCCCAAGAGACCCAGTACTTC. This codes for CSARVVTGQPQETQYF. This chain connects TRBV20-1 to TRBJ2-5, with TRBD1 matching over 7 bases. Germline CDR1 reads DFQATT; CDR2 reads SNEGSKA (reference sequence). The ends lost 1 base at V and 1 base at J; junction bases unmatched: 9. This CDR3 comprises 16 residues.

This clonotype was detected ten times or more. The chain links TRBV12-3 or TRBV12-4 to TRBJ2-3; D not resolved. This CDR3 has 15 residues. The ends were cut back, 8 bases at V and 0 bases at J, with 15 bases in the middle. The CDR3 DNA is TGTGCCAGCTCAGACCCAACCTTTAGCACAGATACGCAGTATTTT. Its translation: CASSDPTFSTDTQYF.

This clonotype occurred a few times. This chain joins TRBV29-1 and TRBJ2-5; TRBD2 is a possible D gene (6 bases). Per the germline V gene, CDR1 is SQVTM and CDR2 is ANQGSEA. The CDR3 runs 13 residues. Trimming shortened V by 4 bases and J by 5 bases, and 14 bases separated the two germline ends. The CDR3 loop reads CSVVLAVRETQYF. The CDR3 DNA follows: TGCAGCGTTGTACTAGCCGTAAGGGAGACCCAGTACTTC.

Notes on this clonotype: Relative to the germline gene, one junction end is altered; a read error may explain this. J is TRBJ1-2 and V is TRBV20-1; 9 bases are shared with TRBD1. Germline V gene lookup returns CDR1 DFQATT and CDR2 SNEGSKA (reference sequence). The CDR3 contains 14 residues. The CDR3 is CNARGDRARYDYTF. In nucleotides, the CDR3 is TGCAATGCTAGAGGGGACAGGGCGCGCTATGACTACACCTTC.

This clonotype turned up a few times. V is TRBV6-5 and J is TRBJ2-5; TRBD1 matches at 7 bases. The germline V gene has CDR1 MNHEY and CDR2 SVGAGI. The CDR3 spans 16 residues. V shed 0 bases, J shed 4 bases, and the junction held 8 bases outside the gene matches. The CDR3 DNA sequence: TGTGCCAGCAGTTACTCGTGGGACAGTGTAGGAGAGACCCAGTACTTC. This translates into CASSYSWDSVGETQYF.

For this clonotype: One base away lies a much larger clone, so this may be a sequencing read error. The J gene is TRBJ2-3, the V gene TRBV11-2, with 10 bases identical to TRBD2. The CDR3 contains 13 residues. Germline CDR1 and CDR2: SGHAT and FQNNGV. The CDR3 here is CATQAGGRDMQYF. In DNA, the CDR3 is TGTGCCACCCAAGCGGGGGGGCGGGATATGCAGTATTTT. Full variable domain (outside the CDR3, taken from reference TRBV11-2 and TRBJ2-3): EAGVAQSPRYKIIEKRQSVAFWCNPISGHATLYWYQQILGQGPKLLIQFQNNGVVDDSQLPKDRFSAERLKGVDSTLKIQPAKLEDSAVYLCATQAGGRDMQYFGPGTRLTVL.

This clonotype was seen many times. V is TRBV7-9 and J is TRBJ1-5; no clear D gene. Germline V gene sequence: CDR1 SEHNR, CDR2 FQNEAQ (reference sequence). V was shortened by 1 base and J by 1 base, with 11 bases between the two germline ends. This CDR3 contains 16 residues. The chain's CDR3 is CASSLEGSASNQPQHF. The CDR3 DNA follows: TGTGCCAGCAGCTTAGAAGGGTCGGCAAGCAATCAGCCCCAGCATTTT.

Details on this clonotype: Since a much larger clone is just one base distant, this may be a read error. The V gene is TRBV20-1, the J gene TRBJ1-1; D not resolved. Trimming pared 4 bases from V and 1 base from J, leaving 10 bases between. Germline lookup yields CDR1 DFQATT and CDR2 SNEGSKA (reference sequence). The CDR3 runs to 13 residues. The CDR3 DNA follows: TGCAGTGCTATTGGTTGTACGAACACTGAAGCTTTCTTT. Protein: CSAIGCTNTEAFF.

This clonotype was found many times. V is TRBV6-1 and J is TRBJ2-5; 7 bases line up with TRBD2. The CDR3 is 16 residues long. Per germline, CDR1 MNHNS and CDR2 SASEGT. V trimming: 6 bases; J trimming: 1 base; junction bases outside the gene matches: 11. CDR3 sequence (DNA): TGTGCCAGCAGCCGACTCCTCTCGGGGGGCCAAGAGACCCAGTACTTC. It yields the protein CASSRLLSGGQETQYF.